These T cell receptor beta chains were read from a single sample in a study of control samples from healthy donors and cancer patients. Assay used: immunoSEQ multiplex PCR; TCRdb lists only in-frame clones, some missing. The table records about 190,000 clones, around 93% of them present only once. The sequenced sample was blood. Receptors were obtained from a man aged 25 to 40 in good health. Each CDR3 is given with its conserved first and last residue. The order of the fields is D gene, clone size, V gene, J gene, CDR3 protein, CDR3 DNA. D genes are given only for firm matches. Some rows mark clone size as missing; the rest say once, few, many or name a class of expanded clone.

d_call: .; clone_size: .; v_call: TRBV6-5; j_call: TRBJ2-2; cdr3_aa: CASGWAGSVGELFF; cdr3_nt: TGTGCCAGCGGTTGGGCAGGTTCGGTCGGGGAGCTGTTTTTT
d_call: .; clone_size: once; v_call: TRBV19; j_call: TRBJ1-4; cdr3_aa: CASSNSRTAIATNEKLFF; cdr3_nt: TGTGCCAGTAGCAACTCTAGGACAGCAATTGCAACTAATGAAAAACTGTTTTTT
d_call: TRBD1; clone_size: .; v_call: TRBV7-9; j_call: TRBJ1-6; cdr3_aa: CASGGQGRSPLHF; cdr3_nt: TGTGCCAGCGGCGGACAGGGCAGGTCACCCCTCCACTTT
d_call: .; clone_size: once; v_call: TRBV7-6; j_call: TRBJ1-2; cdr3_aa: CASSLFLGPSREHGYTF; cdr3_nt: TGTGCCAGCAGCTTATTTTTGGGCCCAAGTAGGGAACATGGCTACACCTTC
d_call: TRBD1; clone_size: .; v_call: TRBV4-1; j_call: TRBJ2-7; cdr3_aa: CASSQGQGLYEQYF; cdr3_nt: TGCGCCAGCAGCCAGGGACAGGGGTTGTACGAGCAGTACTTC
d_call: .; clone_size: .; v_call: TRBV6-5; j_call: TRBJ2-3; cdr3_aa: CASSQQDYSTDTQYF; cdr3_nt: TGTGCCAGCAGTCAACAGGACTACTCCACAGATACGCAGTATTTT
d_call: .; clone_size: .; v_call: TRBV6-5; j_call: TRBJ1-1; cdr3_aa: CALAELYTEAFF; cdr3_nt: TGTGCGCTAGCTGAACTTTACACTGAAGCTTTCTTT
d_call: .; clone_size: .; v_call: TRBV4-1; j_call: TRBJ2-7; cdr3_aa: CASSHPAASYEQYF; cdr3_nt: TGCGCCAGCAGCCATCCCGCGGCTTCCTACGAGCAGTACTTC
d_call: TRBD1; clone_size: .; v_call: TRBV6-2/TRBV6-3; j_call: TRBJ1-6; cdr3_aa: CASSGRQGAGSPLHF; cdr3_nt: TGTGCCAGCAGTGGACGACAGGGCGCGGGTTCACCCCTCCACTTT
d_call: TRBD2; clone_size: once; v_call: TRBV11-3; j_call: TRBJ2-3; cdr3_aa: CASSPTSGVDTQYF; cdr3_nt: TGTGCCAGCAGCCCCACTAGCGGGGTAGATACGCAGTATTTT
d_call: TRBD2; clone_size: .; v_call: TRBV4-1; j_call: TRBJ2-2; cdr3_aa: CASSLGLAGGELFF; cdr3_nt: TGCGCCAGCAGCTTGGGACTAGCAGGCGGGGAGCTGTTTTTT
d_call: .; clone_size: .; v_call: TRBV6-6; j_call: TRBJ2-1; cdr3_aa: CASSITSSDEQFF; cdr3_nt: TGTGCCAGCAGTATTACCAGTAGCGATGAGCAGTTCTTC
d_call: .; clone_size: once; v_call: TRBV9; j_call: TRBJ2-1; cdr3_aa: CASSPQGTLPYNEQFF; cdr3_nt: TGTGCCAGCAGCCCCCAGGGGACTCTACCTTACAATGAGCAGTTCTTC
d_call: TRBD1; clone_size: .; v_call: TRBV6-4; j_call: TRBJ1-3; cdr3_aa: CASSEGRGPGNTIYF; cdr3_nt: TGTGCCAGCAGTGAAGGCAGGGGGCCTGGAAACACCATATATTTT
d_call: .; clone_size: .; v_call: TRBV5-1; j_call: TRBJ2-5; cdr3_aa: CASSLTGKETQYF; cdr3_nt: TGCGCCAGCAGCTTGACAGGGAAAGAGACCCAGTACTTC
d_call: .; clone_size: .; v_call: TRBV3-1/TRBV3-2; j_call: TRBJ1-3; cdr3_aa: CASSHTGTGNTIYF; cdr3_nt: TGTGCCAGCAGCCATACAGGTACTGGAAACACCATATATTTT
d_call: TRBD1; clone_size: .; v_call: TRBV19; j_call: TRBJ2-1; cdr3_aa: CASSTPTGWSYNEQFF; cdr3_nt: TGTGCCAGTAGTACGCCGACAGGGTGGTCCTACAATGAGCAGTTCTTC
d_call: TRBD1; clone_size: .; v_call: TRBV19; j_call: TRBJ2-6; cdr3_aa: CASTKDPGQLRSGANVLTF; cdr3_nt: TGTGCCAGTACCAAAGACCCGGGACAGCTTCGCTCTGGGGCCAACGTCCTGACTTTC
d_call: .; clone_size: .; v_call: TRBV2; j_call: TRBJ2-3; cdr3_aa: CASSQEGLGTDTQYF; cdr3_nt: TGTGCCAGCAGTCAAGAGGGACTCGGCACAGATACGCAGTATTTT
d_call: TRBD1; clone_size: .; v_call: TRBV2; j_call: TRBJ1-1; cdr3_aa: CATPGTGLLRAFF; cdr3_nt: TGTGCCACGCCCGGGACAGGACTACTTAGGGCTTTCTTT
d_call: .; clone_size: .; v_call: TRBV2; j_call: TRBJ2-7; cdr3_aa: CASRNRTLSSYEQYF; cdr3_nt: TGTGCCAGCAGGAATAGGACGCTGAGCTCCTACGAGCAGTACTTC
d_call: TRBD2; clone_size: .; v_call: TRBV24-1; j_call: TRBJ2-7; cdr3_aa: CATSTSGVPYEQYF; cdr3_nt: TGTGCCACCAGCACTAGCGGGGTTCCCTACGAGCAGTACTTC
d_call: TRBD1; clone_size: few; v_call: TRBV6-6; j_call: TRBJ1-1; cdr3_aa: CASSYPGQGNTEAFF; cdr3_nt: TGTGCCAGCAGTTACCCGGGACAGGGGAACACTGAAGCTTTCTTT
d_call: .; clone_size: .; v_call: TRBV3-1/TRBV3-2; j_call: TRBJ2-2; cdr3_aa: CASSPHVESSTGELFF; cdr3_nt: TGTGCCAGCAGCCCCCATGTAGAGTCGAGCACCGGGGAGCTGTTTTTT
d_call: TRBD1; clone_size: .; v_call: TRBV30; j_call: TRBJ1-1; cdr3_aa: CAWSSQGVSEAFF; cdr3_nt: TGTGCCTGGAGTTCACAGGGGGTATCTGAAGCTTTCTTT
d_call: TRBD1; clone_size: .; v_call: TRBV19; j_call: TRBJ1-5; cdr3_aa: CASSNRAGGLNQPQHF; cdr3_nt: TGTGCCAGTAGTAATCGGGCAGGGGGCCTCAATCAGCCCCAGCATTTT
d_call: .; clone_size: .; v_call: TRBV24-1; j_call: TRBJ2-2; cdr3_aa: CATSDRGNTGELFF; cdr3_nt: TGTGCCACCAGTGACAGGGGAAACACCGGGGAGCTGTTTTTT
d_call: TRBD1; clone_size: .; v_call: TRBV14; j_call: TRBJ2-4; cdr3_aa: CASSQQGAVNIQYF; cdr3_nt: TGTGCCAGCAGCCAACAGGGGGCTGTCAACATTCAGTACTTC
d_call: TRBD1; clone_size: .; v_call: TRBV27; j_call: TRBJ1-6; cdr3_aa: CASRTRGSGSPLHF; cdr3_nt: TGTGCCAGCAGGACCAGGGGGTCGGGTTCACCCCTCCACTTT